This TCR beta chain emerged from a study of blood T cell repertoires in COVID-19. Across the whole study: In each case, the material was cDNA or gDNA derived from T cells, B-cell-depleted T cells, or PBMCs.

Methods used by the authors: Scientists estimated how many nucleated cells there were by amplifying reference gene primers. Method: immunoSEQ multiplex PCR; TCRdb's copy keeps in-frame clones and lacks some. That table gives V, J and clone size, and the DNA gave D and trimming. Here the sample spans around 260,000 clones, 70% to 90% being singletons. Germline-derived CDR1 and CDR2 are SGHDT and YYEEEE. The CDR3 sequence is 17 residues long. V gave up 0 bases and J gave up 0 bases, with 10 bases separating them. Recovered participants had two consecutive negative NP/OP PCR tests, healthcare professional clearance, or symptom resolution.

The specimen sequenced was PBMCs or T cells enriched from blood (not recorded which). The chain carries TRBV5-6 and TRBJ1-6; D gene uncertain. This sequence was found in a woman aged 25-40 years who had recovered from COVID-19. The CDR3 loop reads CASSLGAQSSYNSPLHF. The CDR3 coding sequence is TGTGCCAGCAGCTTGGGGGCACAGAGCTCCTATAATTCACCCCTCCACTTT.